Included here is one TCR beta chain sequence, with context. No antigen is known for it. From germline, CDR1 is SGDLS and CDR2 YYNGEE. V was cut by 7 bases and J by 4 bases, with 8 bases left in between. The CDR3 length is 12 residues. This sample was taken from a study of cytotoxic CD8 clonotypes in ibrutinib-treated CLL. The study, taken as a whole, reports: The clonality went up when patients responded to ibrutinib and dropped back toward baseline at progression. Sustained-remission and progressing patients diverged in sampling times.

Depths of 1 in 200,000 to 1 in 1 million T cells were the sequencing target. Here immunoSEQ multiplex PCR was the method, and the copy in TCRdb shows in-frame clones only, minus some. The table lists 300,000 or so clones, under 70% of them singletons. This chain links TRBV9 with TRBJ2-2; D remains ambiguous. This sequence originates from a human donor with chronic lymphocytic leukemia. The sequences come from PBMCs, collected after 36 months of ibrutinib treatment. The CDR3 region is CASRRGTGELFF. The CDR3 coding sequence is TGTGCCAGCCGCCGTGGCACCGGGGAGCTGTTTTTT. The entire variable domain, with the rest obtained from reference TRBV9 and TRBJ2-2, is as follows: DSGVTQTPKHLITATGQRVTLRCSPRSGDLSVYWYQQSLDQGLQFLIQYYNGEERAKGNILERFSAQQFPDLHSELNLSSLELGDSALYFCASRRGTGELFFGEGSRLTVL.